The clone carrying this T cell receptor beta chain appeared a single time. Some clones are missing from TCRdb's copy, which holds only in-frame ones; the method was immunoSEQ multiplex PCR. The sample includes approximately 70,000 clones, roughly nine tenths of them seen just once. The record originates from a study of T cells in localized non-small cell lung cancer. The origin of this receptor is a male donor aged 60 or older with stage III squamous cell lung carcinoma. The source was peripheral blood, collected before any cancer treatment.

CDR3 DNA sequence: TGTGCCAGTAGTACCTTGGACAGTCAAGAGACCCAGTACTTC. It codes for CASSTLDSQETQYF. This chain connects TRBV19 to TRBJ2-5, with D perhaps TRBD1 (6 bases). CDR1 is LNHDA, CDR2 SQIVND, per germline (reference sequence). V lost 4 bases and J 2 bases, leaving 11 bases between the germline ends. The CDR3 runs 14 residues.